The T cell receptor (beta chain) under discussion was sequenced for a study of post-analysis software for immune sequencing data. Findings and limits, study-wide: Patients carried roughly five TRBV segments more frequently than controls did, and TRBV5-6, TRBV5-1 and TRBV20-1 were among them.

This clonotype has ten or more counts. Antigen: not known. Presence of unique molecular identifiers characterized the TCR beta cDNA libraries. TCRdb recomputed calls from the PCR reads with MiXCR, one row per CDR3 protein. The sample lists 150,000 to 200,000 distinct CDR3 sequences, 30% occurring once. The CDR3 consists of 15 residues. With 4 bases removed from V and 0 bases from J, the gap between germline ends came to 13 bases. CDR1 and CDR2 from the germline V gene are MNHNS and SASEGT. Sequencing input: blood. This TCR was recovered from a girl aged 10 to 17 with multiple sclerosis. The V gene is TRBV6-1, the J gene TRBJ2-7, with D perhaps TRBD1 (5 bases). CDR3 region: CASSGRQSNSYEQYF. CDR3 coding DNA: TGTGCCAGCAGTGGGCGACAGTCCAACTCCTACGAGCAGTACTTC.